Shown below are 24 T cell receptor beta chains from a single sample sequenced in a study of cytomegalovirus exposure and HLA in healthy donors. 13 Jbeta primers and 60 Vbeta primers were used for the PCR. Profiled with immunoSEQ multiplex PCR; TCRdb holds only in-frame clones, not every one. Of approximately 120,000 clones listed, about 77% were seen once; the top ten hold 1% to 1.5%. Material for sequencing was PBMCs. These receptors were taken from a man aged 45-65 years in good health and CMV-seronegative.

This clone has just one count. The CDR3 spells CASSYKGRGGELFF. Here the CDR3 DNA reads TGTGCCAGCAGTTACAAAGGGAGGGGCGGGGAGCTGTTTTTT. The J gene is TRBJ2-2, the V gene TRBV6-5; 7 bases align to TRBD2. This CDR3 spans 14 amino acids. V shed 2 bases, J shed 7 bases, and the junction held 4 bases outside the gene matches. Per the germline V gene, CDR1 is MNHEY and CDR2 is SVGAGI.

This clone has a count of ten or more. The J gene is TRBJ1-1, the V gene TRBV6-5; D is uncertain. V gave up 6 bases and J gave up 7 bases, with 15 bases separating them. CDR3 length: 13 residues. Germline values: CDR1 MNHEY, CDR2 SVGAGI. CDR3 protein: CASSPNPGNEAFF. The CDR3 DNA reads TGTGCCAGCAGCCCAAACCCAGGAAATGAAGCTTTCTTT.

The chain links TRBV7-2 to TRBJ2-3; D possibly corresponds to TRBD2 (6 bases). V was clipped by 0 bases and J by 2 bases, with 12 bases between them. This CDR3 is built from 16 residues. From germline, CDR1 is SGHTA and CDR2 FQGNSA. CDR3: CASSLASAGYTDTQYF. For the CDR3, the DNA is TGTGCCAGCAGCTTAGCGTCAGCGGGTTACACAGATACGCAGTATTTT.

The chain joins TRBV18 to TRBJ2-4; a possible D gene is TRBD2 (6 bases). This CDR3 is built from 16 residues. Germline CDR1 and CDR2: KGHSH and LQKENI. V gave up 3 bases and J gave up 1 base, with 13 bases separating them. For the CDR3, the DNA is TGTGCCAGCTCACCTCAGGGTGCGGGGGCCAAAAACATTCAGTACTTC. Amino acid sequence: CASSPQGAGAKNIQYF.

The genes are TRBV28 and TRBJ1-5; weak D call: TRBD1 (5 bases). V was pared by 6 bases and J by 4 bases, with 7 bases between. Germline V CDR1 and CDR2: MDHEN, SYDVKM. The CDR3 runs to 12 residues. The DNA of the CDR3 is TGTGCCAGCAGGACAGCGAATCAGCCCCAGCATTTT. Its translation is CASRTANQPQHF. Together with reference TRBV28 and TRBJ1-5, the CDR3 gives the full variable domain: DVKVTQSSRYLVKRTGEKVFLECVQDMDHENMFWYRQDPGLGLRLIYFSYDVKMKEKGDIPEGYSVSREKKERFSLILESASTNQTSMYLCASRTANQPQHFGDGTRLSIL.

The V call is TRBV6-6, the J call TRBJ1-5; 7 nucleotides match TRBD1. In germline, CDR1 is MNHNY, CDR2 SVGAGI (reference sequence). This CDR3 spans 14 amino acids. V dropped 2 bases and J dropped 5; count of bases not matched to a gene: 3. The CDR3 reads CASSYRDRHQPQHF. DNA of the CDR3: TGTGCCAGCAGTTACCGGGACAGACATCAGCCCCAGCATTTT.

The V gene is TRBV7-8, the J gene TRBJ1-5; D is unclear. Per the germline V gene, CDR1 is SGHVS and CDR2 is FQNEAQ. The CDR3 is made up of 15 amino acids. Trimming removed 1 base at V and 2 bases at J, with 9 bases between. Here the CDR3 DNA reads TGTGCCAGCAGCTTAGGGCGTCAGGGCAATCAGCCCCAGCATTTT. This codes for CASSLGRQGNQPQHF.

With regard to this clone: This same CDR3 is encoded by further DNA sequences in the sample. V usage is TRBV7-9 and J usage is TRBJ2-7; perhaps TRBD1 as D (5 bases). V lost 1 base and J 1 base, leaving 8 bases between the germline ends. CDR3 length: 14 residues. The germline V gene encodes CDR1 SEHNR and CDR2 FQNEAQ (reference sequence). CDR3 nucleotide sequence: TGTGCCAGCAGCTTAGACAGGTTATCCTACGAGCAGTACTTC. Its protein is CASSLDRLSYEQYF.

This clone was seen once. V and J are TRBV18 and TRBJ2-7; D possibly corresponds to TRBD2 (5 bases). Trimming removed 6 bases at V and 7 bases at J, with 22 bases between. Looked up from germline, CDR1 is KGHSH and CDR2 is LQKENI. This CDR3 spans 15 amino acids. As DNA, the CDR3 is TGTGCCAGCTCCCTCTCAAGGGCGGGTCTGGAGGAGCAGTACTTC. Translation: CASSLSRAGLEEQYF. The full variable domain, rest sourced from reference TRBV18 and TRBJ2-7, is NAGVMQNPRHLVRRRGQEARLRCSPMKGHSHVYWYRQLPEEGLKFMVYLQKENIIDESGMPKERFSAEFPKEGPSILRIQQVVRGDSAAYFCASSLSRAGLEEQYFGPGTRLTVT.

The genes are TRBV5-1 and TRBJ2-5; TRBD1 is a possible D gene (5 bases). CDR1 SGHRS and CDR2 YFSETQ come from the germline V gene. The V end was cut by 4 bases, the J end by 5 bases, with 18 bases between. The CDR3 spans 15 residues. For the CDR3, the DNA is TGCGCCAGCAGCCTTGGGGCAGGGCGAGGTGAGACCCAGTACTTC. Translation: CASSLGAGRGETQYF.

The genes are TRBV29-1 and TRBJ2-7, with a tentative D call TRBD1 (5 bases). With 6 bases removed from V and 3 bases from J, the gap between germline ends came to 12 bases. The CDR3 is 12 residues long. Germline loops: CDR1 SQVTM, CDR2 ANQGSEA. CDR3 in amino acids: CSVLTANYEQYF. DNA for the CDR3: TGCAGCGTCTTGACAGCCAACTACGAGCAGTACTTC.

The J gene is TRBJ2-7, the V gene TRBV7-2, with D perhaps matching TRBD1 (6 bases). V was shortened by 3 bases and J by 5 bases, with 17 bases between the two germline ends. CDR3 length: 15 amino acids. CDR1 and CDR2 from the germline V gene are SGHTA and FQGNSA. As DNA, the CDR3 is TGTGCCAGCAGCTTTACCTTACAGGGCGTGGACGAGCAGTACTTC. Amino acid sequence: CASSFTLQGVDEQYF.

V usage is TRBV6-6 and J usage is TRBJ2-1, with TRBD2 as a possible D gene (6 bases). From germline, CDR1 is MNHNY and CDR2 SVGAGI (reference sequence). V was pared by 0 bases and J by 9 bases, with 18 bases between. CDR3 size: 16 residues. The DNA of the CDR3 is TGTGCCAGCAGTTACTCCTGGACGGAGCCCGGGGGTGAGCAGTTCTTC. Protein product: CASSYSWTEPGGEQFF.

CDR3 sequence reads: CASKYGTSGSRGYQETQYF. In nucleotides, the CDR3 is TGCGCCAGCAAATACGGGACTAGCGGGAGTAGGGGGTACCAAGAGACCCAGTACTTC. The chain couples TRBV5-1 to TRBJ2-5, with 14 bases fitting TRBD2. The V gene's germline CDR1 is SGHRS and CDR2 YFSETQ. The V and J ends lost 6 bases and 0 bases, in that order; junction bases with no gene match: 13. CDR3 length: 19 residues.

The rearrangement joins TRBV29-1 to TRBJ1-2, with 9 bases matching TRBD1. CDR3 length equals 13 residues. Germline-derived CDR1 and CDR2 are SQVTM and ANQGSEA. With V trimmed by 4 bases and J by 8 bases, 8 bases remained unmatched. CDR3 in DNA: TGCAGCGTTGGGGGGACAGGGATATGGGGCTACACCTTC. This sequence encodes CSVGGTGIWGYTF. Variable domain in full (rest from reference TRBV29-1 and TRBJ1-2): SAVISQKPSRDICQRGTSLTIQCQVDSQVTMMFWYRQQPGQSLTLIATANQGSEATYESGFVIDKFPISRPNLTFSTLTVSNMSPEDSSIYLCSVGGTGIWGYTFGSGTRLTVV.

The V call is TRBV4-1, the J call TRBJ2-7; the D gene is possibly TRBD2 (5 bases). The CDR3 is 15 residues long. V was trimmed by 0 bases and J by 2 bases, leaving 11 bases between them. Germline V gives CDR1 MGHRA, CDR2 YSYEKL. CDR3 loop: CASSQDAGFAYEQYF. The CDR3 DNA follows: TGCGCCAGCAGCCAAGATGCGGGCTTCGCCTACGAGCAGTACTTC.

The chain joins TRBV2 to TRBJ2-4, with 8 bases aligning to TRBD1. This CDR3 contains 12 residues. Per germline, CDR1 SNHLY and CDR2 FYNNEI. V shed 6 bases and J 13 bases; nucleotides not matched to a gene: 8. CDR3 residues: CASSDRQGPQYF. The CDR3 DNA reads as TGTGCCAGCAGCGATAGACAGGGGCCGCAGTACTTC.

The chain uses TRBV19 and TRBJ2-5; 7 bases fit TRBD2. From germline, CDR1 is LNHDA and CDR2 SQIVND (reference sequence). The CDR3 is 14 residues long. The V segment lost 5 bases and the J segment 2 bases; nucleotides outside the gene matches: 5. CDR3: CASSLGTTQETQYF. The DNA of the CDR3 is TGTGCCAGTAGTCTAGGGACTACGCAAGAGACCCAGTACTTC.

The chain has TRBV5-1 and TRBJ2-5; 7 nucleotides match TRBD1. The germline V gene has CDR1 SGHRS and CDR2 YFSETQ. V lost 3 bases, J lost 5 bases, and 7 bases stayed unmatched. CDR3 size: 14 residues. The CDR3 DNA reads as TGCGCCAGCAGCTCAGAGGGGGCAGGGGAGACCCAGTACTTC. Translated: CASSSEGAGETQYF.

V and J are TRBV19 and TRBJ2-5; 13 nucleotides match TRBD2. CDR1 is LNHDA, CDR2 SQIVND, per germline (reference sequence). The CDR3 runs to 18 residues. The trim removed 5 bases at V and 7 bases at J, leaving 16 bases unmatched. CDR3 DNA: TGTGCCAGTAGTGTACGGCTAGGACTAGCGGGAGCTAGAGGGACCCAGTACTTC. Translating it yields CASSVRLGLAGARGTQYF.

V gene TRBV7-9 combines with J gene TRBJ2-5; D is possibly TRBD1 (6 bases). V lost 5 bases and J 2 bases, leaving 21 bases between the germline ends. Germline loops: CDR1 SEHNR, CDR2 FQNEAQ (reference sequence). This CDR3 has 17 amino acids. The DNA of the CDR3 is TGTGCCAGCAGCCTCATACTTAACAGGGACCCACAAGAGACCCAGTACTTC. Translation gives CASSLILNRDPQETQYF.

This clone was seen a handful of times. CDR3 nucleotide sequence: TGTGCCAGCGGTAGGACTAGCGGGAGATCGTTAGAGACCCAGTACTTC. Encoded protein: CASGRTSGRSLETQYF. The chain recombines TRBV28 with TRBJ2-5, with TRBD2 matching 13 bases. V was clipped by 8 bases and J by 4 bases; unmatched bases: 10. Germline CDR1 MDHEN, CDR2 SYDVKM. The CDR3 covers 16 residues.

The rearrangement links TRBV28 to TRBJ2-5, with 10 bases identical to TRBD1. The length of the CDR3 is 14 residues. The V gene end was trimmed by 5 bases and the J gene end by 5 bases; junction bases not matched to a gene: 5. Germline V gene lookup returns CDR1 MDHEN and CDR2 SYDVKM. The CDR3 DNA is TGTGCCAGCAGTCGGGACAGGGGAGGGGAGACCCAGTACTTC. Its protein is CASSRDRGGETQYF.

The CDR3 DNA reads as TGTGCCAGCTCACAGGACAGGGCTACTAACTATGGCTACACCTTC. As protein: CASSQDRATNYGYTF. The chain has TRBV18 and TRBJ1-2, with TRBD1 identical over 8 bases. Germline lookup yields CDR1 KGHSH and CDR2 LQKENI. This CDR3 comprises 15 residues. With V trimmed by 4 bases and J by 0 bases, 4 bases remained unmatched.